Listed here are 9 T cell receptor beta chains from one sample, sequenced in a study of response to subunit inactivated influenza vaccine. Using its own MiXCR run on the RT-PCR reads, TCRdb lists one record per CDR3 protein. The table records about 480,000 distinct CDR3 sequences, about 25% of them present only once. Sequenced here: CD4+ T cells sorted from PBMCs, sampled roughly 5 days after vaccination. The receptors stem from a man aged 45-60 years who received an inactivated influenza vaccine.

This clonotype was seen once. The CDR3 protein is CASSRTGGGSEQFF. CDR3 coding DNA: TGTGCCAGCAGTCGGACAGGGGGCGGATCTGAGCAGTTCTTC. The chain uses TRBV12-3 or TRBV12-4 and TRBJ2-1; 11 bases line up with TRBD1. The length of the CDR3 is 14 residues. The V gene end was trimmed by 5 bases and the J gene end by 9 bases; junction bases not matched to a gene: 6.

This clonotype came up a few times. V usage is TRBV6-5 and J usage is TRBJ2-7; 11 nucleotides line up with TRBD2. V gave up 2 bases and J gave up 3 bases; unmatched junction bases: 9. CDR1 MNHEY and CDR2 SVGAGI come from the germline V gene. The CDR3 is made up of 17 amino acids. CDR3 region: CASSYGSGTSGFYEQYF. DNA of the CDR3: TGTGCCAGCAGTTACGGCTCCGGGACTAGCGGATTCTACGAGCAGTACTTC.

The V and J genes are TRBV28 and TRBJ2-7; 9 nucleotides align to TRBD1. CDR1 and CDR2 from the germline V gene are MDHEN and SYDVKM. The CDR3 consists of 14 residues. J was trimmed by 6 bases and V by 3 bases; bases with no gene match: 6. CDR3: CASSFVDRGVEQYF. The DNA for the CDR3 is TGTGCCAGCAGTTTCGTCGACAGGGGGGTCGAGCAGTACTTC.

This clonotype was seen a handful of times. The J gene is TRBJ1-5, the V gene TRBV18; a weak D match, TRBD1 (5 bases). The CDR3 is 14 amino acids. Between the trimmed V and J ends, which lost 2 bases and 2 bases, there was a span of 7 bases. Per germline, CDR1 KGHSH and CDR2 LQKENI. The CDR3 here is CASSPGAGNQPQHF. CDR3 coding DNA: TGTGCCAGCTCACCAGGGGCAGGCAATCAGCCCCAGCATTTT. Variable domain in full (rest from reference TRBV18 and TRBJ1-5): NAGVMQNPRHLVRRRGQEARLRCSPMKGHSHVYWYRQLPEEGLKFMVYLQKENIIDESGMPKERFSAEFPKEGPSILRIQQVVRGDSAAYFCASSPGAGNQPQHFGDGTRLSIL.

A few counts support this clonotype. The chain carries TRBV18 and TRBJ2-7; 10 positions agree with TRBD1. The CDR3 runs 16 residues. The V and J ends lost 2 bases and 3 bases, in that order; junction bases with no gene match: 7. Germline V lookup: CDR1 KGHSH, CDR2 LQKENI. DNA of the CDR3: TGTGCCAGCTCACCATCAGGGCGGACAGGGGGCTACGAGCAGTACTTC. Protein: CASSPSGRTGGYEQYF.

This clonotype was observed a handful of times. V and J are TRBV2 and TRBJ2-7; 8 positions match TRBD1. The germline gives CDR1 SNHLY, CDR2 FYNNEI. J gave up 2 bases and V 4 bases, and 10 bases lay outside the gene matches. CDR3 length: 16 residues. CDR3: CASSGGTGLHAYEQYF. In DNA, the CDR3 is TGTGCCAGCAGTGGGGGGACAGGCCTCCATGCCTACGAGCAGTACTTC.

At least ten counts were recorded for this clonotype. This chain uses TRBV20-1 with TRBJ2-1; D uncertain. CDR1 DFQATT and CDR2 SNEGSKA come from the germline V gene (reference sequence). The length of the CDR3 is 14 residues. The V and J ends lost 0 bases and 8 bases respectively, with 14 bases between them. In DNA form, the CDR3 reads TGCAGTGCTAGAGATGGGCTCTCCTGGGATGAGCAGTTCTTC. Its translation is CSARDGLSWDEQFF.

This chain uses TRBV11-2 with TRBJ2-7; D unclear. Trimming stripped 6 bases from V and 7 bases from J, with 19 bases between. This CDR3 contains 14 residues. Germline values: CDR1 SGHAT, CDR2 FQNNGV. The CDR3 coding sequence is TGTGCCAGCAGAGCGATAGGATCAGACGGGGAGCAGTACTTC. Residues: CASRAIGSDGEQYF.

The chain employs TRBV6-1 and TRBJ2-5; D not certain. This CDR3 comprises 12 residues. V was trimmed by 4 bases and J by 1 base, leaving 4 bases between them. The germline V gene has CDR1 MNHNS and CDR2 SASEGT. CDR3 sequence reads: CASSVLQETQYF. DNA of the CDR3: TGTGCCAGCAGTGTTCTCCAAGAGACCCAGTACTTC.